The present T cell receptor (beta chain) was sequenced within a study of T cells in Graves' hyperthyroidism and ophthalmopathy (dated by TCRdb to between 2018 and 2020). Study-wide context: Peripheral blood was sampled at the time of initial diagnosis, prior to any treatment. Prospective prediction of ophthalmopathy was tested in an independent validation cohort of approximately 19 hyperthyroidism patients and 15 to 17 patients who later progressed to ophthalmopathy. To identify distinguishing TCR V-J signatures, a discovery cohort of around 100 patients was used, comprising 43 with Graves' ophthalmopathy and about 59 with stable Graves' hyperthyroidism. The approximately 97 discovery patients were randomly divided into training and test sets at a 7:3 ratio. Following sampling, methimazole starting at 30 mg daily was given to hyperthyroidism patients, and high-dose intravenous methylprednisolone was given to ophthalmopathy patients. In addition, the study compared T-cell repertoires in thyroid tissue and in blood from five or six Graves' hyperthyroidism patients. The paper describes TCR Vbeta CDR3 sequencing of 130 to 150 peripheral blood samples, made up of roughly 45 ophthalmopathy patients, around 78 hyperthyroidism patients and roughly 17 progressor patients.

The TCR beta CDR3 regions were amplified from RNA transcripts. The TCR CDR3 was subjected to a first round of RT-PCR using the HTBI primer set and the Qiagen OneStep RT-PCR kit. Libraries were constructed in a second round of multiplex PCR, after which size selection and purification were performed. Libraries were sequenced paired-end with 100 bp reads on an Illumina HiSeq2000. Processing in the source paper ran as follows. Raw data were processed with SOAPnuke, discarding reads with adapters, uncalled bases, mean Phred below 15, or no exact constant-primer or identifier match. High-quality paired reads were merged using COPE v1.2.5, and each unique nucleotide sequence was defined as a clonotype. Clonotypes were aligned to IMGT TRBV, TRBD and TRBJ reference segments using MiTCR v1.1. The analysis was restricted to V-J combinations with a frequency above 0.0001, which together covered around 99% of the repertoires. A TCS score was defined as the ratio of F50 (clonal expansion) to E x V (chaos), with BLOSUM62-based TCRdist applied between CDR3 peptides within each V-J. Welch's t-statistics and random forest reduced 514 V-J features to 13, which were used in a naive Bayes classifier (R e1071). The similarity between thyroid and blood repertoires was quantified using the Morisita-Horn index. Using fastp trimming at Q25 and MiXCR clonotype assembly, TCRdb reanalyzed the public sequencing data and kept in-frame beta chains. Each entry merges the rows of one CDR3 protein and shows their most common DNA and genes. The V and J calls and clone size are TCRdb's, not the authors'. For this sample the table gives 600,000 to 700,000 distinct CDR3 sequences, of which over 12% were detected only once. The ten largest clonotypes hold about 4.5% of the sample.

This clonotype was seen at least ten times. There is no known antigen for this receptor. Base qualities are not at hand, and no much larger clone is one base apart. Points the paper makes about the study in general: Most expanded thyroid clonotypes (frequency above 0.001) were also detected in blood, suggesting blood repertoires may reflect thyroid immune responses. A model built on a 13 V-J signature distinguished ophthalmopathy from stable hyperthyroidism, reaching roughly 88% sensitivity and around 81% specificity in cross-validation and 80%/75% in testing. During validation, the model predicted progression to ophthalmopathy a median of roughly six months ahead of onset, with roughly 65% sensitivity and around 72% specificity. No statistical method was used to set the sample size in advance, and investigators knew the group allocation.

V is reduced by 0 bases and J by 3 bases, leaving a spacing of 12 bases between them. Based on the germline V gene (reference sequence), the CDR1 and CDR2 sequences are DFQATT and SNEGSKA. The CDR3, cysteine through phenylalanine, is 14 amino acids long. The DNA shown is the 42-base CDR3, in frame from base 1. In the ophthalmopathy patients, disease was moderately to severely active, with a Clinical Activity Score of 3 or more, a NOSPECS grade of 4 or more, and a duration of less than 3 months. Patients with uncontrolled infections, other autoimmune diseases, pregnancy or lactation were excluded. Clinical symptoms, serum thyroxine and TRAb, thyroid ultrasound, and orbital computed tomography formed the basis for the diagnoses. PBMCs were isolated from approximately 10 ml of fresh peripheral blood by Ficoll-Paque density gradient centrifugation. Total RNA was extracted with Trizol reagent, and quality was checked on an Agilent 2100 Bioanalyzer.

This TCR was recovered from a woman aged 35 to 49 with Graves' ophthalmopathy. This chain is built from TRBV20-1 and TRBJ2-7; the best D guess is TRBD2, with 5 bases matching. Sequenced sample: blood. This receptor has the CDR3 CSARDIERNYEQYF. The DNA sequence is as follows: TGCAGTGCTAGAGATATAGAGCGGAACTACGAGCAGTACTTC.